These T cell receptor beta chains were read from a single sample in a study of CD8+CD57+ T cells in acquired aplastic anemia. MiXCR, run by TCRdb on the reads, gives a single entry per CDR3 protein. The repertoire includes around 170,000 distinct CDR3 sequences, approximately 50% of them detected once, and over 7.5% sits in the top ten. Sequencing was done on a sample of sorted CD4+, CD8+, or CD8+CD57+ T cells (not recorded which) from PBMCs. The source of these receptors is a human donor with aplastic anemia. Each CDR3 is given with its conserved first and last residue. The order of the fields is J gene, V gene, clone size, D gene, CDR3 protein, CDR3 DNA. A D gene is named only where the DNA matches it firmly. The size of a clone is reported for some rows only, either as once, few or many, or as a class for expanded clones.

TRBJ1-4	TRBV7-9	many	.	CASSPKGGPNEKLFF	TGTGCCAGCAGCCCGAAGGGGGGTCCCAATGAAAAACTGTTTTTT
TRBJ2-1	TRBV4-2	.	TRBD2	CASSQPGLAGGISYNEQIF	TGTGCCAGCAGCCAACCGGGACTAGCGGGAGGGATCTCCTACAATGAGCAGATCTTC
TRBJ1-1	TRBV15	.	.	CATSTVTGPEAFF	TGTGCCACCAGCACTGTGACAGGTCCTGAAGCTTTCTTT
TRBJ1-2	TRBV5-1	.	TRBD1	CASRPVGGQYGYTF	TGCGCCAGCAGACCGGTGGGGGGACAGTATGGCTACACCTTC
TRBJ2-1	TRBV5-1	many	.	CASSLIADNEQFF	TGCGCCAGCAGCTTGATAGCGGACAATGAGCAGTTCTTC
TRBJ2-1	TRBV25-1	.	.	CASSSGQGPYNEQFF	TGTGCCAGCAGTTCAGGGCAGGGGCCGTACAATGAGCAGTTCTTC
TRBJ1-1	TRBV29-1	few	.	CSTLTAKNTEAFF	TGCAGCACCCTGACAGCCAAGAACACTGAAGCTTTCTTT
TRBJ2-7	TRBV10-3	many	TRBD1	CATGRQGREQYF	TGTGCCACCGGAAGACAGGGGAGGGAGCAGTACTTC
TRBJ1-6	TRBV20-1	.	.	CSARRRGHNSPLHF	TGCAGTGCTAGGAGGAGGGGACATAATTCACCCCTCCACTTT
TRBJ2-5	TRBV20-1	many	.	CSAPREIGETQYF	TGCAGTGCTCCCCGGGAGATAGGGGAGACCCAGTACTTC
TRBJ1-6	TRBV5-1	.	TRBD1	CASSLGARGRDSPLHF	TGCGCCAGCAGCTTGGGCGCCAGGGGGAGGGATTCACCCCTCCACTTT
TRBJ2-7	TRBV10-3	few	.	CAISESQRGFDEQYF	TGTGCCATCAGTGAGTCGCAAAGAGGGTTCGACGAGCAGTACTTC
TRBJ2-7	TRBV20-1	many	.	CSARDGFSYEQYF	TGCAGTGCTAGAGACGGTTTCTCCTACGAGCAGTACTTC
TRBJ2-7	TRBV20-1	.	TRBD1	CSARQGATGYEQYF	TGCAGTGCCCGACAGGGGGCGACGGGGTACGAGCAGTACTTC
TRBJ1-4	TRBV9	.	.	CASSARTNRDEKLFF	TGTGCCAGCAGCGCCAGGACAAACCGTGACGAAAAACTGTTTTTT
TRBJ2-7	TRBV7-2	.	TRBD2	CACSTRAGGQYF	TGTGCCTGCAGCACCAGAGCGGGGGGGCAGTACTTC
TRBJ2-3	TRBV4-1	few	TRBD2	CASSHPRTSSTYF	TGCGCCAGCAGCCACCCAAGGACTAGTAGCACGTATTTT
TRBJ1-5	TRBV2	.	TRBD1	CASRGTGSNQPQHF	TGTGCCAGCAGAGGGACAGGGAGCAATCAGCCCCAGCATTTT
TRBJ2-7	TRBV2	many	.	CASSVSGFYEQYF	TGTGCCAGCAGTGTCAGCGGCTTTTACGAGCAGTACTTC
TRBJ1-2	TRBV4-1	.	.	CASSNAPNGYTF	TGCGCCAGCAGCAACGCACCAAATGGCTACACCTTC
TRBJ2-7	TRBV9	once	TRBD1	CASNRDRGTGEQYF	TGTGCCAGCAACCGGGACAGGGGCACCGGGGAGCAGTACTTC
TRBJ2-5	TRBV2	.	.	CASKNETDSSYDQYF	TGTGCCAGCAAAAATGAGACCGATAGCTCCTACGACCAGTACTTC
TRBJ2-1	TRBV29-1	.	TRBD2	CSVGGSGSIYNEQFF	TGCAGCGTTGGCGGTAGCGGGAGTATCTACAATGAGCAGTTCTTC
TRBJ1-6	TRBV5-1	.	.	CASSLEGSRSSYNSPLHF	TGCGCCAGCAGCTTGGAGGGGTCCCGAAGCTCCTATAATTCACCCCTCCACTTT
TRBJ2-3	TRBV7-3	once	TRBD2	CASSISGGAGDTQYF	TGTGCCAGCAGCATTAGCGGGGGGGCCGGGGATACGCAGTATTTT
TRBJ1-4	TRBV6-1	.	TRBD1	CASGNRGGFEKLFF	TGTGCCAGCGGAAACAGGGGCGGTTTTGAAAAACTGTTTTTT
TRBJ1-2	TRBV5-4	many	.	CASSLGGIDYGYTF	TGTGCCAGCAGCTTGGGGGGTATTGACTATGGCTACACCTTC